This TCR beta chain was identified during a study of blood T cell repertoires in COVID-19. Study at large: PBMCs, B-cell-depleted T cells, or T cells provided the cDNA or gDNA that made up the material.

Original processing methods: Amplified reference gene primers provided the basis for estimating nucleated cell counts. The data were produced by immunoSEQ multiplex PCR, yet TCRdb's version contains in-frame clones alone and is incomplete. The V and J calls and clone size come from that table; D and trimming were worked out from the DNA. This sample has roughly 250,000 clones, with 70% to 90% found just once. Participants were aged about 18 to 89 years from approximately 24 US areas. J gave up 2 bases and V 5 bases, and 5 bases lay outside the gene matches. Germline assignment: CDR1 MNHEY and CDR2 SMNVEV (reference sequence). This CDR3 is 14 amino acids long.

This clonotype originated in a woman aged 50 to 60 who had recovered from COVID-19. V and J are TRBV27 and TRBJ2-7; 8 nucleotides align to TRBD2. Sequenced: PBMCs or T cells enriched from blood (not recorded which). Here the CDR3 DNA reads TGTGCCAGCAGTGGGACTAGGAATGCCTACGAGCAGTACTTC. This sequence encodes CASSGTRNAYEQYF.